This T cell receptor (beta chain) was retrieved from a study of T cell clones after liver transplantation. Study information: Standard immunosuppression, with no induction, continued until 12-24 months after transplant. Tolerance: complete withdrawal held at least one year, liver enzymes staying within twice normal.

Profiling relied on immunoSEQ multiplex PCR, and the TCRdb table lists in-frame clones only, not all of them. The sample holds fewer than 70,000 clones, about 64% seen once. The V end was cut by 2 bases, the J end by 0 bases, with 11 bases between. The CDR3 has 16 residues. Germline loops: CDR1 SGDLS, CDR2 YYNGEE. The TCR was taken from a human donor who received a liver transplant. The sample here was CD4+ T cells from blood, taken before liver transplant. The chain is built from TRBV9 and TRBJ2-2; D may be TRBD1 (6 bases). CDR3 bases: TGTGCCAGCAGCGTGGGGGCACAGGCGAACACCGGGGAGCTGTTTTTT. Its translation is CASSVGAQANTGELFF.